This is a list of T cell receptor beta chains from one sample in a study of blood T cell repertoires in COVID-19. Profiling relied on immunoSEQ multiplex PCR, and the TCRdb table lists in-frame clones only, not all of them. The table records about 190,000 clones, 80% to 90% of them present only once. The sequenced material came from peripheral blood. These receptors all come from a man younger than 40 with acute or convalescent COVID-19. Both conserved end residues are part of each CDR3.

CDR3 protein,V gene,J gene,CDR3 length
CASSLGTGSYEQYF,TRBV4-1,TRBJ2-7,14
CASSYSYRGNTEAFF,TRBV6-5,TRBJ1-1,15
CASSEHPGASTGELFF,TRBV10-1,TRBJ2-2,16
CASSLTGGAGANVLTF,TRBV5-4,TRBJ2-6,16
CASSQWANYEQYF,TRBV3-1/TRBV3-2,TRBJ2-7,13
CASSLSGGNMNTEAFF,TRBV27,TRBJ1-1,16
CASSAGPTVNGYTF,TRBV19,TRBJ1-2,14
CASRPRDSSSTDTQYF,TRBV5-1,TRBJ2-3,16
CASSELAKNIQYF,TRBV6-1,TRBJ2-4,13
CASSIGTAETQYF,TRBV19,TRBJ2-5,13